The 8 T cell receptor beta chains below all came from one sample that was sequenced in a study of blood T cells in healthy people across ages. A second roughly 7 to 12 cycle PCR used barcoded and J-beta primers. TCRdb re-derived calls from the 5' RACE reads in MiXCR, one entry per CDR3 protein. The data hold about 780,000 distinct CDR3 sequences, with 46% observed a single time. Material: blood. These receptors were collected from an elderly man in good health.

Regarding this clonotype: A read error may be the cause here, since a much bigger clone is one base away. This chain uses TRBV7-2 with TRBJ1-2; D remains ambiguous. This CDR3 spans 13 amino acids. Germline V CDR1 and CDR2: SGHTA, FQGNSA. CDR3 in DNA: TGTGCCAGCAGTCTACCTCAAATCTATGGCTACATCTTC. Translated: CASSLPQIYGYIF.

The chain joins TRBV20-1 to TRBJ2-1, with TRBD2 identical over 13 bases. The CDR3 is made up of 17 amino acids. Unmatched junction bases numbered 15, after V lost 5 bases and J lost 8 bases. Germline V lookup: CDR1 DFQATT, CDR2 SNEGSKA (reference sequence). Here the CDR3 reads CSAAHRTGTSGADEQFF. The DNA for the CDR3 is TGCAGTGCTGCTCACCGGACCGGGACTAGCGGGGCAGATGAGCAGTTCTTC.

This clonotype showed up just once. The chain is built from TRBV7-9 and TRBJ2-6, with D maybe TRBD1 (8 bases). CDR1 and CDR2 from the germline V gene are SEHNR and FQNEAQ (reference sequence). There are 14 residues in the CDR3. Trimming stripped 5 bases from V and 15 bases from J, with 20 bases between. This chain's CDR3 is CASSRSGTGKDLTF. The CDR3 DNA is TGTGCCAGCAGCCGAAGCGGGACAGGAAAGGACCTGACTTTC.

The sample holds one count of this clonotype. The chain joins TRBV7-3 to TRBJ2-1, with no clear D. This CDR3 contains 16 residues. V was trimmed by 7 bases and J by 2 bases, leaving 18 bases between them. From germline, CDR1 is SGHTA and CDR2 FQGTGA. In DNA form, the CDR3 reads TGTGCCAGCAACTCACAGCCTACTGCCCCCTACAATGAGCAGTTCTTC. It is translated as CASNSQPTAPYNEQFF.

The rearrangement joins TRBV20-1 to TRBJ2-7; TRBD2 agrees at 7 bases. From germline, CDR1 is DFQATT and CDR2 SNEGSKA (reference sequence). The CDR3 is 16 residues long. Germline trimming cut 4 bases from V and 3 bases from J; bases unmatched to any gene: 15. The CDR3 loop reads CSATTPGGSGFYEQYF. Written as DNA, the CDR3 is TGCAGTGCTACCACGCCGGGAGGTAGCGGGTTCTACGAGCAGTACTTC.

CDR3 DNA: TGTGCCAGCAGCTTAAGGGGGAAGACAGAATACGCGTATTTT. It encodes CASSLRGKTEYAYF. V is TRBV7-8 and J is TRBJ2-3, with TRBD1 as a possible D gene (6 bases). The V end was cut by 2 bases, the J end by 14 bases, with 20 bases between. The length of the CDR3 is 14 residues. Germline V gene data show CDR1 as SGHVS and CDR2 as FQNEAQ.

The chain carries TRBV5-1 and TRBJ2-2; no firm D call. Germline CDR1 and CDR2: SGHRS and YFSETQ. V lost 0 bases and J lost 1, with 10 bases in between. The CDR3 has 16 amino acids. The CDR3 DNA reads TGCGCCAGCAGCTTGGCCGCGAGCTTGAACACCGGGGAGCTGTTTTTT. This gives the protein CASSLAASLNTGELFF.

The chain recombines TRBV29-1 with TRBJ1-4; D unresolved. Deletions cut 7 bases from V and 7 bases from J, with 19 bases between. CDR1 is SQVTM and CDR2 is ANQGSEA in the germline V gene. The CDR3 runs 14 residues. The CDR3 DNA follows: TGCAGCGCCTCGGTGGGCTCGGAGGGTGAAAAACTGTTTTTT. It yields the protein CSASVGSEGEKLFF.